This T cell receptor (beta chain) comes out of a study of T cells in Graves' hyperthyroidism and ophthalmopathy. Study-level background: Peripheral blood was acquired at first diagnosis, ahead of any therapy whatsoever.

The V gene's germline CDR1 is GTSNPN and CDR2 SVGIG (reference sequence). V lost 2 bases and J lost 2, with 8 bases in between. CDR3 length: 13 amino acids. Amplified TCR beta CDR3 regions derived from RNA transcripts. A first-round RT-PCR of the TCR CDR3 used the HTBI primer set. One entry per CDR3 protein results from TCRdb running MiXCR on the multiplex PCR reads. In the table there are about 560,000 distinct CDR3 sequences, 15% to 19% of which are singletons. Over 18 months, lack of ophthalmopathy progression marked Graves' hyperthyroidism as stable. Researchers barred patients who had uncontrolled infection, other autoimmune disease, pregnancy or lactation. Thyroid ultrasound, orbital computed tomography, clinical symptoms, and serum thyroxine and TRAb underpinned diagnoses. The sample holds a few counts of this clonotype.

The specimen sequenced was blood. This TCR derives from a woman aged 30 to 39 with Graves' hyperthyroidism. The chain is built from TRBV30 and TRBJ2-3; D may be TRBD1 (5 bases). Written as DNA, the CDR3 is TGTGCCTGGAGTTCAGGGCACACAGATACGCAGTATTTT. It is translated as CAWSSGHTDTQYF.